This T cell receptor (beta chain) was observed in a study of OX40 agonist ivuxolimab in advanced cancers. Germline V gene sequence: CDR1 MDHEN, CDR2 SYDVKM. This CDR3 is built from 12 residues. V was pared by 3 bases and J by 1 base, with 4 bases between. The protocol was immunoSEQ multiplex PCR, while the TCRdb copy is restricted to in-frame clones and leaves out a portion. The sample lists fewer than 40,000 clones, 84% seen once, with roughly a fifth in the top ten. This specimen consisted of CD4+ or CD8+ T cells sorted from blood, obtained in a trial of the OX40 agonist ivuxolimab. The origin of this receptor is an adult with an advanced solid tumor such as melanoma, head and neck, liver or kidney cancer. The chain carries TRBV28 and TRBJ2-7; D unclear. The CDR3 DNA reads TGTGCCAGCAGTTTGTTGTCCTACGAGCAGTACTTC. Amino acids: CASSLLSYEQYF.